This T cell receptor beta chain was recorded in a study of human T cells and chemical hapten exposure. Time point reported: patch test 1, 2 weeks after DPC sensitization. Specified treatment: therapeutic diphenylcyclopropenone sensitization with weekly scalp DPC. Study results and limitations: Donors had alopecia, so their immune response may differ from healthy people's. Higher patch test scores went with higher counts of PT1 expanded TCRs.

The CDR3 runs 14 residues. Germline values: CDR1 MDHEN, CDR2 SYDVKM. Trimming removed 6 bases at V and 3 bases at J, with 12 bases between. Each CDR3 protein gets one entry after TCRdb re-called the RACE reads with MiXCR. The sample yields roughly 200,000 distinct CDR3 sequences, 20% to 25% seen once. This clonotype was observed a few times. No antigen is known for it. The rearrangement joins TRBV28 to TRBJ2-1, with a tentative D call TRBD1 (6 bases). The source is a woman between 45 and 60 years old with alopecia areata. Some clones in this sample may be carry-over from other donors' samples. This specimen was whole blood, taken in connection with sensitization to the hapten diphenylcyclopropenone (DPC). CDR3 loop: CASRTRGYYNEQFF. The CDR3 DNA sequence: TGTGCCAGCAGGACCAGGGGATACTACAATGAGCAGTTCTTC. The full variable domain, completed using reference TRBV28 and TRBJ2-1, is DVKVTQSSRYLVKRTGEKVFLECVQDMDHENMFWYRQDPGLGLRLIYFSYDVKMKEKGDIPEGYSVSREKKERFSLILESASTNQTSMYLCASRTRGYYNEQFFGPGTRLTVL.